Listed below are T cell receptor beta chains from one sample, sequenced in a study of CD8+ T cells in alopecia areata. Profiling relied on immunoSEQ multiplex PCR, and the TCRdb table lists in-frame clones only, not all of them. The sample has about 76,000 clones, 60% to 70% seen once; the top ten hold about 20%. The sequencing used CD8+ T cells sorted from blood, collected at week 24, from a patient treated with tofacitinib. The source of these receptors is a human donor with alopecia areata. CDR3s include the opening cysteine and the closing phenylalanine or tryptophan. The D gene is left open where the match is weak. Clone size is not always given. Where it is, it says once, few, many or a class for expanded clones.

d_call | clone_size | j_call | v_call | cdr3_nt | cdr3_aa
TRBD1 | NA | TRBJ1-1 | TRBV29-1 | TGCAGCGGAAAGACAGGGGGCCAATCTGAAGCTTTCTTT | CSGKTGGQSEAFF
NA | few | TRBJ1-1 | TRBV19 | TGTGCCAGTAACCAGGGTGGTACTGAAGCTTTCTTT | CASNQGGTEAFF
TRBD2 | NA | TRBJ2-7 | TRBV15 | TGTGCCACCAGCAACTGGACTAGCAGCTACGAGCAGTACTTC | CATSNWTSSYEQYF
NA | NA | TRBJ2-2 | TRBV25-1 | TGTGCCAGCAGTCAAGGGGACTGGATCGGGGAGCTGTTTTTT | CASSQGDWIGELFF
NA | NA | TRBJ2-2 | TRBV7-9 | TGTGCCAGCAGCTTAGAGAGGAACACCGGGGAGCTGTTTTTT | CASSLERNTGELFF
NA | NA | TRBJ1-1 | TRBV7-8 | TGTGCCAGCAGCGGAACATGGGTGAACACTGAAGCTTTCTTT | CASSGTWVNTEAFF
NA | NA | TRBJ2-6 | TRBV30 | TGTGCCTGGAGTAGGGGTGCTGGGGCCAACGTCCTGACTTTC | CAWSRGAGANVLTF
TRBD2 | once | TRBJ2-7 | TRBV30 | TGTGCCTGGAGTGTGGCCAGCGGGAGTTACGAGCAGTACTTC | CAWSVASGSYEQYF
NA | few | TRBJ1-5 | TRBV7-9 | TGTGCCAGCAGCTCTGAAGATCAGCCCCAGCATTTT | CASSSEDQPQHF
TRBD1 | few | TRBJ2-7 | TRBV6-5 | TGTGCCAGCAGTCCCATGGGACAGGGCTACGAGCAGTACTTC | CASSPMGQGYEQYF
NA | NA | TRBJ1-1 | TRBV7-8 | TGTGCCAGCAGCTTAGCGTCGACGGGCCTCTGGGCTGAAGCTTTCTTT | CASSLASTGLWAEAFF
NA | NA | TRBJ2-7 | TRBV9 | TGTGCCAGCAGCGCGCGAGGTTTATCCTACGAGCAGTACTTC | CASSARGLSYEQYF
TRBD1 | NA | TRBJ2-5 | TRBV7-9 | TGTGCCAGCAGCTTTTCAGGGGGCGAGGAGACCCAGTACTTC | CASSFSGGEETQYF
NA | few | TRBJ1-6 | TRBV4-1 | TGCGCCAGCAGCCAAGAGACAGGATTCAATTCACCCCTCCACTTT | CASSQETGFNSPLHF
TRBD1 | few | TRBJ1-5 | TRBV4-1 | TGCGCCAGCAGCGAACAGGGGAATCAGCCCCAGCATTTT | CASSEQGNQPQHF
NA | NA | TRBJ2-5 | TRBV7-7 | TGTGCCAGCAGCTTCAAACAGGGACTACTGGAGACCCAGTACTTC | CASSFKQGLLETQYF
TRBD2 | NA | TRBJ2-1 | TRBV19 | TGTGCCAGTAGTACCCTCCTTATAGCGGGAGAGGGCGCGAATGAGCAGTTCTTC | CASSTLLIAGEGANEQFF
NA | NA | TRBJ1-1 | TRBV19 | TGTGCCAGTAGTATAGCCGGACAGAGGAACACTGAAGCTTTCTTT | CASSIAGQRNTEAFF
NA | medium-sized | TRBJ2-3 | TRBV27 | TGTGCCAGCAGTTTATCGGGCTACATCACAGATACGCAGTATTTT | CASSLSGYITDTQYF
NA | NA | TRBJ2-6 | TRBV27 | TGTGCCAGCAGCCCACCCTACAGGGAGGGCTCTGGGGCCAACGTCCTGACTTTC | CASSPPYREGSGANVLTF
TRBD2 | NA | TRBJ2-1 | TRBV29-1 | TGCAGCGTTGAATTCCGACTAGCGGTATCCTACAATGAGCAGTTCTTC | CSVEFRLAVSYNEQFF